A selection of T cell receptor beta chains follows, all from one sample in a study of T cell responses to AZD1222 COVID-19 vaccine. Method: immunoSEQ multiplex PCR; TCRdb's copy keeps in-frame clones and lacks some. The sample has approximately 170,000 clones, around 85% seen once; the top ten hold over 1%. The specimen was peripheral blood, collected 28 days after the second AZD1222 dose. The receptors shown here come from an adult who received the AZD1222 COVID-19 vaccine. Each CDR3 is given with its conserved first and last residue.

v_call	cdr3_aa
TRBV7-9	CASSLAGHSYNEQFF
TRBV10-2	CASSRSPRPLNTEAFF
TRBV3-1/TRBV3-2	CASTLSGNTIYF
TRBV10-1	CASSESGDSYPRTGQYF
TRBV7-9	CASSNSGEIGYTF
TRBV15	CATSRASGGTEAFF
TRBV7-9	CASSLGLAGSTDTQYF
TRBV5-8	CASSWAGPSYEQYF
TRBV5-1	CASSRGGQPRMNTEAFF
TRBV5-4	CASSLAIGQGNNSPLHF
TRBV10-3	CAISPGQTLYGYTF
TRBV12-3/TRBV12-4	CASSYQETQYF
TRBV5-1	CASSSGTGGSYEQYF
TRBV6-2/TRBV6-3	CASSYSGGGAETQYF
TRBV30	CACAGQGRTEAFF
TRBV6-1	CASSDRGPGNTIYF
TRBV7-9	CASSLVRGPTGGNTIYF
TRBV20-1	CSPSGGDRVDGYTF
TRBV10-3	CAISESQGGQYF
TRBV2	CASRERRTASNEKLFF
TRBV10-1	CASRVVVQDNSPLHF
TRBV12-3/TRBV12-4	CASSLGGFEQFF
TRBV6-5	CAVRGQTGELFF
TRBV6-2/TRBV6-3	CASIPLGGVYEQYF
TRBV11-2	CASSLVGSSTDTQYF
TRBV10-2	CASSVDEKLFF
TRBV10-3	CAIRTGGYNEQFF
TRBV10-1	CASSERGSEAFF
TRBV5-4	CASSLNNEQFF
TRBV30	CAWSKAGDHANEKLFF
TRBV2	CASRREVNTEAFF
TRBV7-9	CASSPWVPGSGVLYEQYF
TRBV9	CASSPSLNTEAFF
TRBV3-1/TRBV3-2	CASSQAKGAAYGYTF
TRBV5-6	CASSLGGTSIGEQYF
TRBV7-9	CASSLILGSGDLAKNIQYF
TRBV24-1	CATSDSASGGNSYNEQFF
TRBV29-1	CSVVTYPEQFF
TRBV5-4	CASSRGVETQYF
TRBV6-5	CASSYRTVERNTEAFF
TRBV18	CASSPRSQETQYF
TRBV6-5	CASSYTSNQPQHF
TRBV7-7	CASSMGLHYEQYF
TRBV19	CASFGTKIAPTEAFF
TRBV3-1/TRBV3-2	CASSSRDGYGYTF
TRBV7-9	CASSPGRETQYF
TRBV20-1	CSATRYGYTF